Listed here is a single T cell receptor beta chain. How the authors handled the data: Reference gene primer amplification yielded estimated nucleated cell counts. Assay used: immunoSEQ multiplex PCR; TCRdb lists only in-frame clones, some missing. V, J and clone size are those of that table, while D and trimming were read from the DNA. The sample holds approximately 210,000 clones, roughly 90% seen once. These data belong to a study of blood T cell repertoires in COVID-19. Study-wide background: Both acute and convalescent COVID-19 samples were obtained from the United States, Italy and Spain. Sample material is recorded as cDNA or gDNA derived from T cells, B-cell-depleted T cells, or PBMCs.

Germline trimming cut 5 bases from V and 5 bases from J; bases unmatched to any gene: 6. The CDR3 sequence is 15 residues long. CDR1 and CDR2 (germline): SGDLS, YYNGEE. The chain couples TRBV9 to TRBJ2-2; 10 bases are a match to TRBD1. This sequence originates from a man in his sixties or seventies with acute or convalescent COVID-19. Sequencing used peripheral blood. CDR3 sequence: CASRPGQGITGELFF. DNA of the CDR3: TGTGCCAGCAGACCGGGACAGGGGATTACCGGGGAGCTGTTTTTT.